These 27 T cell receptor beta chains came from one sample sequenced in a study of T cell clonotyping in hematopoietic cell transplantation. Produced via immunoSEQ multiplex PCR; TCRdb's table is partial and in-frame only. The sample consists of around 80,000 clones, 90% to 96% of them appearing once. As for time point: recipient sample about 28 days before transplant, after cytoreduction. Source: peripheral blood mononuclear cells, taken before stem cell transplant. These receptors were collected from a woman aged 45-60 years with acute myeloid leukemia. Some clones in this sample may be carry-over from other donors' samples.

The V and J genes are TRBV11-1 and TRBJ2-1; 10 bases align to TRBD2. Trimming cost V 6 bases and J 3 bases; bases outside gene matches: 5. The germline gives CDR1 SGHAT, CDR2 FQDESV (reference sequence). CDR3 size: 15 residues. The CDR3 DNA is TGTGCCAGCAGATCTAGCGGGAGAGACTACAATGAGCAGTTCTTC. This sequence encodes CASRSSGRDYNEQFF.

This clone was observed a single time. Relative to the germline gene, one junction end is altered; a read error may explain this. The J gene is TRBJ2-5, the V gene TRBV7-8; no clear D. The CDR3 spans 13 residues. The germline CDR1 and CDR2 sequences are SGHVS and FQNEAQ. CDR3 sequence reads: CASRLEVRETQYF. For the CDR3, the DNA is TGTGCCAGCAGGTTAGAGGTTCGCGAGACCCAGTACTTC.

The chain combines TRBV9 with TRBJ2-7; D gene ambiguous. Germline V gene data show CDR1 as SGDLS and CDR2 as YYNGEE. V lost 2 bases, J lost 2 bases, and 8 bases lay in between. The CDR3 loop spans 13 amino acids. DNA for the CDR3: TGTGCCAGCAGCGTTGGCGGAACCTACGAGCAGTACTTC. This sequence encodes CASSVGGTYEQYF.

V usage is TRBV6-6 and J usage is TRBJ1-5, with D maybe TRBD1 (5 bases). V lost 5 bases and J lost 11, with 10 bases in between. This CDR3 region has 11 residues. CDR1 and CDR2 (germline): MNHNY, SVGAGI (reference sequence). DNA for the CDR3: TGTGCCAGCAGTGACGGGGGGGCCCAGCATTTT. Its translation is CASSDGGAQHF.

The V gene is TRBV30, the J gene TRBJ1-3; the D is unclear. The CDR3 loop spans 15 amino acids. With 0 bases removed from V and 3 bases from J, the gap between germline ends came to 12 bases. The germline V gene encodes CDR1 GTSNPN and CDR2 SVGIG (reference sequence). CDR3 sequence reads: CAWSVPPRDGNTIYF. As DNA, the CDR3 is TGTGCCTGGAGTGTACCACCGAGGGATGGAAACACCATATATTTT.

This chain links TRBV29-1 with TRBJ1-2; unclear D gene. Germline assignment: CDR1 SQVTM and CDR2 ANQGSEA. The CDR3 sequence is 12 residues long. V lost 3 bases to trimming and J lost 2 bases, with 7 bases between them. The CDR3 loop is CSVDLLNYGYTF. The DNA of the CDR3 is TGCAGCGTTGATCTACTGAACTATGGCTACACCTTC. The complete variable domain, with remaining parts taken from reference TRBV29-1 and TRBJ1-2, reads SAVISQKPSRDICQRGTSLTIQCQVDSQVTMMFWYRQQPGQSLTLIATANQGSEATYESGFVIDKFPISRPNLTFSTLTVSNMSPEDSSIYLCSVDLLNYGYTFGSGTRLTVV.

In DNA, the CDR3 is TGTGCCAGCAGCTTAGGGGGCAGGGGAGGAAATGGCTACACCTTC. Protein: CASSLGGRGGNGYTF. The V gene is TRBV7-9, the J gene TRBJ1-2; maybe TRBD1 (6 bases). Between the trimmed V and J ends, which lost 1 base and 6 bases, there was a span of 15 bases. The CDR3 runs 15 residues. Per germline, CDR1 SEHNR and CDR2 FQNEAQ (reference sequence).

This clone was counted a few times. The rearrangement joins TRBV6-4 to TRBJ2-7; 8 bases fit TRBD2. The germline gives CDR1 MRHNA, CDR2 SNTAGT. V was pared by 3 bases and J by 2 bases, with 6 bases of the junction left unmatched. The CDR3 totals 15 residues. CDR3 in DNA: TGTGCCAGCAGTGAGCTAGCGGGTGCCACCTACGAGCAGTACTTC. It is translated as CASSELAGATYEQYF.

This clone was seen a handful of times. The chain is built from TRBV30 and TRBJ2-3, with 7 bases lining up with TRBD2. The CDR3 contains 14 residues. The V and J ends lost 3 bases and 1 base, in that order; junction bases with no gene match: 4. CDR1 is GTSNPN and CDR2 is SVGIG in the germline V gene (reference sequence). CDR3 sequence: CAWRTTSGTDTQYF. DNA for the CDR3: TGTGCCTGGAGAACCACTAGCGGCACAGATACGCAGTATTTT.

This clone was recorded once. The J gene is TRBJ1-1, the V gene TRBV2, with D tentatively TRBD1 (6 bases). V lost 6 bases, J lost 4 bases, and 15 bases lay in between. CDR3 length: 14 residues. Germline-derived CDR1 and CDR2 are SNHLY and FYNNEI. CDR3 sequence: CASRGHQTGTEAFF. Here the CDR3 DNA reads TGTGCCAGCAGGGGACACCAAACGGGCACTGAAGCTTTCTTT. Full variable domain (missing parts from reference TRBV2 and TRBJ1-1): EPEVTQTPSHQVTQMGQEVILRCVPISNHLYFYWYRQILGQKVEFLVSFYNNEISEKSEIFDDQFSVERPDGSNFTLKIRSTKLEDSAMYFCASRGHQTGTEAFFGQGTRLTVV.

This CDR3 is CASSPGTVLYSNQPQHF. CDR3 DNA sequence: TGTGCCAGCAGCCCGGGGACGGTTCTTTATAGCAATCAGCCCCAGCATTTT. The V and J genes are TRBV5-8 and TRBJ1-5; tentative D call: TRBD1 (5 bases). Germline-derived CDR1 and CDR2 are SGHTS and YDEGEE. Trimming cost V 4 bases and J 0 bases, with 17 bases left between them. This CDR3 contains 17 residues.

Turning to this clone: Other DNA sequences in this specimen translate into the identical CDR3. The chain joins TRBV28 to TRBJ2-7; tentatively, D is TRBD1 (5 bases). The V and J ends lost 3 bases and 0 bases respectively, with 9 bases between them. Per germline, CDR1 MDHEN and CDR2 SYDVKM. The length of the CDR3 is 14 residues. The CDR3 is CASSLWQGSYEQYF. CDR3 bases: TGTGCCAGCAGTTTGTGGCAGGGCTCCTACGAGCAGTACTTC.

The J gene is TRBJ2-2, the V gene TRBV7-8; 9 bases match TRBD1. The trim removed 4 bases at V and 3 bases at J, leaving 9 bases unmatched. CDR1 is SGHVS and CDR2 is FQNEAQ in the germline V gene. This CDR3 spans 17 amino acids. CDR3: CASSSARTGAHTGELFF. Written as DNA, the CDR3 is TGTGCCAGCAGCTCAGCCCGGACAGGGGCTCACACCGGGGAGCTGTTTTTT.

J is TRBJ2-5 and V is TRBV30; D might be TRBD1 or TRBD2, each matching 5 bases. Deletions cut 2 bases from V and 3 bases from J, with 13 bases between. Germline CDR1 and CDR2: GTSNPN and SVGIG (reference sequence). This CDR3 is built from 14 residues. The CDR3 here is CAWSPGLNKETQYF. The CDR3 DNA follows: TGTGCCTGGAGTCCGGGGCTAAATAAAGAGACCCAGTACTTC.

The V gene is TRBV7-8, the J gene TRBJ1-4; tentatively, D is TRBD1 (5 bases). Trimming cost V 5 bases and J 7 bases, with 14 bases left between them. This CDR3 has 14 residues. Germline V gene lookup returns CDR1 SGHVS and CDR2 FQNEAQ. The CDR3 loop is CASSKDSAGEKLFF. In DNA form, the CDR3 reads TGTGCCAGCAGCAAAGACAGTGCGGGTGAAAAACTGTTTTTT. Variable domain in full (rest from reference TRBV7-8 and TRBJ1-4): GAGVSQSPRYKVAKRGQDVALRCDPISGHVSLFWYQQALGQGPEFLTYFQNEAQLDKSGLPSDRFFAERPEGSVSTLKIQRTQQEDSAVYLCASSKDSAGEKLFFGSGTQLSVL.

This chain links TRBV29-1 with TRBJ2-5; 9 bases are shared with TRBD1. Germline values: CDR1 SQVTM, CDR2 ANQGSEA. The CDR3 loop spans 13 amino acids. V dropped 4 bases and J dropped 4; count of bases not matched to a gene: 4. CDR3 loop: CSVGTTGGETQYF. The CDR3 region has the DNA TGCAGCGTTGGGACGACAGGGGGAGAGACCCAGTACTTC.

This chain connects TRBV10-3 to TRBJ1-4, with 8 bases aligning to TRBD1. Germline assignment: CDR1 ENHRY and CDR2 SYGVKD. The CDR3 has 16 amino acids. The trim removed 3 bases at V and 8 bases at J, leaving 11 bases unmatched. CDR3 DNA: TGTGCCATCAGTGACAGAACAGGGGGAGTAGGAGAAAAACTGTTTTTT. The encoded protein is CAISDRTGGVGEKLFF.

The V call is TRBV6-5, the J call TRBJ2-4; no definite D call. CDR3 length: 13 residues. The germline CDR1 and CDR2 sequences are MNHEY and SVGAGI. V was cut by 11 bases and J by 1 base, with 12 bases left in between. The CDR3 is CAGTDGAKNIQYF. The CDR3 DNA follows: TGTGCCGGTACGGACGGGGCCAAAAACATTCAGTACTTC.

This clone was detected only once. The chain uses TRBV6-5 and TRBJ1-2; the match to TRBD1 covers 10 bases. Germline lookup yields CDR1 MNHEY and CDR2 SVGAGI. V lost 6 bases to trimming and J lost 3 bases; unmatched junction nucleotides: 4. This CDR3 is 14 amino acids long. The DNA for the CDR3 is TGTGCCAGCAGGGGGACAGGGGAGGACTATGGCTACACCTTC. It specifies CASRGTGEDYGYTF.

The gene calls are TRBV30 and TRBJ1-1; D remains unclear. CDR3 length equals 13 residues. CDR1 GTSNPN and CDR2 SVGIG come from the germline V gene (reference sequence). The V end lost 0 bases, the J end lost 11 bases, and 16 bases lay between the germline ends. The CDR3 DNA follows: TGTGCCTGGAGTGTATCCGAGCCTCTCATGGCTTTCTTT. Protein product: CAWSVSEPLMAFF.

The genes are TRBV30 and TRBJ1-1, with D perhaps TRBD1 (5 bases). The CDR3 consists of 14 residues. Trimming shortened V by 0 bases and J by 0 bases, and 8 bases separated the two germline ends. The germline gives CDR1 GTSNPN, CDR2 SVGIG (reference sequence). Here the CDR3 DNA reads TGTGCCTGGAGTGTAGAGGGGATGAACACTGAAGCTTTCTTT. Protein: CAWSVEGMNTEAFF.

The rearrangement joins TRBV30 to TRBJ2-7; a possible D gene is TRBD1 (6 bases). From germline, CDR1 is GTSNPN and CDR2 SVGIG (reference sequence). This CDR3 is built from 13 residues. Trimming pared 0 bases from V and 2 bases from J, leaving 8 bases between. CDR3 protein: CAWSVQGAYEQYF. The CDR3 bases are TGTGCCTGGAGTGTACAGGGAGCCTACGAGCAGTACTTC.

V gene TRBV4-1 combines with J gene TRBJ2-2, with D possibly being TRBD1 or TRBD2 (5 bases each). Deletions cut 4 bases from V and 0 bases from J, with 6 bases between. The CDR3 totals 14 residues. The germline CDR1 and CDR2 sequences are MGHRA and YSYEKL. CDR3 nucleotides: TGCGCCAGCAGCCGGGGACCGAACACCGGGGAGCTGTTTTTT. This gives the protein CASSRGPNTGELFF.

The chain has TRBV28 and TRBJ1-1, with no clear D. The CDR3 has 13 residues. Trimming stripped 0 bases from V and 6 bases from J, with 8 bases between. Germline lookup yields CDR1 MDHEN and CDR2 SYDVKM. The CDR3 DNA reads TGTGCCAGCAGTTTATGGACCGGTTCTGAAGCTTTCTTT. Encoded protein: CASSLWTGSEAFF.

The genes are TRBV19 and TRBJ2-1; 15 nucleotides agree with TRBD2. Germline lookup yields CDR1 LNHDA and CDR2 SQIVND (reference sequence). Trimming at V came to 6 bases and at J to 4 bases, leaving 16 bases not matched to a gene. The CDR3 has 20 residues. CDR3 sequence: CASRPHRGGLAGGPYNEQFF. The CDR3 DNA sequence: TGTGCCAGTAGACCTCACAGGGGAGGACTAGCGGGAGGGCCGTACAATGAGCAGTTCTTC. Drawing the rest from reference TRBV19 and TRBJ2-1, the complete variable domain is DGGITQSPKYLFRKEGQNVTLSCEQNLNHDAMYWYRQDPGQGLRLIYYSQIVNDFQKGDIAEGYSVSREKKESFPLTVTSAQKNPTAFYLCASRPHRGGLAGGPYNEQFFGPGTRLTVL.

This rearrangement joins TRBV11-2 to TRBJ2-7; possible D gene TRBD2, 6 bases. Trimming shortened V by 5 bases and J by 2 bases, and 10 bases separated the two germline ends. The germline gives CDR1 SGHAT, CDR2 FQNNGV. The CDR3 loop spans 13 amino acids. CDR3 region: CASSRRGAYEQYF. The CDR3 bases are TGTGCCAGCAGCCGACGCGGGGCCTACGAGCAGTACTTC.

The chain has TRBV27 and TRBJ1-2, with unresolved D. Per the germline V gene, CDR1 is MNHEY and CDR2 is SMNVEV (reference sequence). This CDR3 spans 12 amino acids. Trimming took off 2 bases at V and 10 bases at J, with 11 bases between the two ends. CDR3: CASSLTLGDYTF. The CDR3 nucleotides read TGTGCCAGCAGTTTAACCCTGGGCGACTACACCTTC.